These T cell receptor beta chains were read from a single sample in a study of cytomegalovirus exposure and HLA in healthy donors. Generated by immunoSEQ multiplex PCR, the TCRdb table keeps only in-frame clones and is missing some. The data contain approximately 100,000 clones, 75% of them singletons. Sequencing was carried out using PBMCs. These receptors were collected from a man aged 50 or older in good health and CMV-seronegative. The CDR3 runs from the conserved cysteine through the conserved F or W. Fields, in order: CDR3 length, V gene, clone size, D gene, J gene, CDR3 protein, CDR3 DNA. A D gene is named only where the DNA matches it firmly. Some rows have no size entry. The others give once, few or many, or a class for an expanded clone.

>14|TRBV4-1|few|.|TRBJ1-5
CASSQGGGGQPQHF
TGCGCCAGCAGCCAAGGGGGGGGCGGTCAGCCCCAGCATTTT
>14|TRBV30|.|.|TRBJ1-2
CAWIQTGGNYGYTF
TGTGCCTGGATTCAGACTGGAGGAAACTATGGCTACACCTTC
>15|TRBV4-2|.|.|TRBJ2-2
CASSQERGNTGELFF
TGTGCCAGCAGCCAAGAGCGGGGGAACACCGGGGAGCTGTTTTTT
>15|TRBV5-1|.|TRBD1|TRBJ2-4
CASSWGQEGKNIQYF
TGCGCCAGCAGCTGGGGACAGGAGGGCAAAAACATTCAGTACTTC
>14|TRBV2|.|.|TRBJ2-7
CASSETGTTSEQYF
TGTGCCAGCAGTGAGACAGGAACAACCTCCGAGCAGTACTTC
>14|TRBV28|few|.|TRBJ2-2
CASSLQVYTGELFF
TGTGCCAGCAGTCTCCAGGTTTACACCGGGGAGCTGTTTTTT
>13|TRBV18|.|TRBD2|TRBJ2-7
CASSPGLEYEQYF
TGTGCCAGCTCACCGGGACTAGAGTACGAGCAGTACTTC
>17|TRBV5-1|few|.|TRBJ2-5
CASTSEGGGPGSETQYF
TGCGCCAGCACCTCTGAGGGGGGGGGCCCCGGGAGTGAGACCCAGTACTTC
>15|TRBV6-1|.|TRBD1|TRBJ1-2
CASSKPDRVANGYTF
TGTGCCAGCAGTAAACCTGACAGGGTTGCAAATGGCTACACCTTC
>15|TRBV28|.|.|TRBJ2-7
CASSFTGTLSYEQYF
TGTGCCAGCAGTTTTACCGGGACACTGTCCTACGAGCAGTACTTC
>16|TRBV7-3|.|TRBD1|TRBJ2-3
CASSQGASRRTDTQYF
TGTGCCAGCAGCCAGGGGGCTAGCCGTCGCACAGATACGCAGTATTTT
>16|TRBV13|few|TRBD1|TRBJ1-1
CASSLTRQGAITEAFF
TGTGCCAGCAGCTTAACCCGACAGGGGGCGATCACTGAAGCTTTCTTT
>14|TRBV6-5|few|TRBD1|TRBJ1-5
CASSTRQGRQPQHF
TGTGCCAGCAGTACCAGACAGGGCCGGCAGCCCCAGCATTTT
>14|TRBV7-2|few|.|TRBJ1-1
CASGYGLLNTEAFF
TGTGCCAGCGGCTATGGGCTATTGAACACTGAAGCTTTCTTT
>18|TRBV11-3|.|TRBD1|TRBJ2-2
CASSPGTGVREDTGELFF
TGTGCCAGCAGCCCCGGGACAGGGGTCCGCGAGGACACCGGGGAGCTGTTTTTT
>14|TRBV5-8|few|.|TRBJ2-3
CASSLAGFPDTQYF
TGTGCCAGCAGCTTGGCCGGGTTCCCAGATACGCAGTATTTT
>14|TRBV4-1|.|TRBD1|TRBJ1-1
CASSPGQGNTEAFF
TGCGCCAGCAGCCCAGGACAGGGGAACACTGAAGCTTTCTTT
>15|TRBV5-1|.|TRBD1|TRBJ1-6
CASSVPGQGNSPLHF
TGCGCCAGCAGCGTTCCGGGACAGGGGAATTCACCCCTCCACTTT
>12|TRBV28|.|.|TRBJ1-5
CASGTLNQPQHF
TGTGCCAGCGGGACACTTAATCAGCCCCAGCATTTT
>15|TRBV5-5|.|TRBD2|TRBJ2-5
CASSVGLAGRETQYF
TGTGCCAGCAGCGTGGGACTAGCGGGGCGAGAGACCCAGTACTTC
>13|TRBV7-2|.|.|TRBJ1-1
CASSSGLNTEAFF
TGTGCCAGCAGTTCCGGTTTGAACACTGAAGCTTTCTTT
>13|TRBV5-1|.|.|TRBJ1-5
CASSLALNQPQHF
TGCGCCAGCAGCTTGGCCTTAAATCAGCCCCAGCATTTT
>13|TRBV5-1|.|TRBD1|TRBJ2-7
CASSLGTGLEQYF
TGCGCCAGCAGCTTGGGGACAGGCTTGGAGCAGTACTTC
>17|TRBV7-2|.|.|TRBJ1-3
CASSLYRGTDSGNTIYF
TGTGCCAGCAGCTTATATCGGGGAACCGACTCTGGAAACACCATATATTTT
>14|TRBV7-6|.|.|TRBJ2-7
CASSPLGSSYEQYF
TGTGCCAGCAGCCCCTTGGGGAGCTCCTACGAGCAGTACTTC
>16|TRBV19|few|TRBD2|TRBJ2-1
CASSTWTSGNYNEQFF
TGTGCCAGTAGTACCTGGACTAGCGGGAATTACAATGAGCAGTTCTTC
>15|TRBV7-2|.|TRBD2|TRBJ2-7
CASSLQLLAGREQYF
TGTGCCAGCAGCTTACAACTTTTAGCGGGAAGGGAGCAGTACTTC
>13|TRBV6-1|.|.|TRBJ1-1
CASNKRINTEAFF
TGTGCCAGCAATAAGCGGATTAACACTGAAGCTTTCTTT
>16|TRBV5-4|.|.|TRBJ2-5
CASSRSGVQVAETQYF
TGTGCCAGCAGCCGATCAGGGGTGCAGGTTGCGGAGACCCAGTACTTC
>14|TRBV28|.|TRBD1|TRBJ2-7
CASCNRGLSYEQYF
TGTGCCAGCTGCAACAGGGGTCTTTCCTACGAGCAGTACTTC
>15|TRBV4-2|.|TRBD1|TRBJ1-5
CASSQERQGGQPQHF
TGTGCCAGCAGCCAAGAGAGACAGGGTGGTCAGCCCCAGCATTTT
>15|TRBV28|.|TRBD1|TRBJ2-2
CASSRGQTNTGELFF
TGTGCCAGCAGTAGGGGACAGACAAACACCGGGGAGCTGTTTTTT
>11|TRBV28|.|.|TRBJ2-3
CASSSTRRGYF
TGTGCCAGCAGCTCTACCCGACGCGGGTATTTT
>14|TRBV6-4|once|.|TRBJ1-1
CASSERSGGTEAFF
TGTGCCAGCAGTGAAAGGTCCGGGGGGACTGAAGCTTTCTTT
>17|TRBV11-2|.|TRBD2|TRBJ2-1
CASSLAPARGGYNEQFF
TGTGCCAGCAGCTTAGCCCCCGCTCGCGGGGGTTACAATGAGCAGTTCTTC
>16|TRBV6-6|.|.|TRBJ2-4
CASSSSSTVAKNIQYF
TGTGCCAGCAGTTCCTCTTCGACAGTAGCCAAAAACATTCAGTACTTC
>15|TRBV11-3|once|TRBD1|TRBJ1-6
CASSSKGTGRSPLHF
TGTGCCAGCAGCTCGAAAGGGACAGGGAGGTCACCCCTCCACTTT
>12|TRBV18|.|TRBD1|TRBJ2-5
CASSSGGETQYF
TGTGCCAGCTCATCAGGGGGAGAGACCCAGTACTTC
>13|TRBV2|.|.|TRBJ2-5
CASRPQGGETQYF
TGTGCCAGCAGGCCGCAGGGAGGAGAGACCCAGTACTTC
>14|TRBV9|few|.|TRBJ1-1
CASSAGLMNTEAFF
TGTGCCAGCAGCGCGGGACTCATGAACACTGAAGCTTTCTTT
>14|TRBV10-2|.|.|TRBJ1-3
CASSEQAPGNTIYF
TGCGCCAGCAGTGAACAGGCCCCTGGAAACACCATATATTTT
>15|TRBV4-1|.|.|TRBJ1-1
CASSQDPGMNTEAFF
TGCGCCAGCAGCCAAGATCCCGGGATGAACACTGAAGCTTTCTTT
>15|TRBV6-5|.|.|TRBJ1-5
CASSTNGGSGQPQHF
TGTGCCAGCAGCACGAACGGGGGGTCGGGTCAGCCCCAGCATTTT
>13|TRBV5-8|.|.|TRBJ1-1
CASSGTESTEAFF
TGTGCCAGCAGCGGTACAGAAAGCACTGAAGCTTTCTTT
>12|TRBV28|few|.|TRBJ2-1
CASRLSEGEQFF
TGTGCCAGCAGGCTTAGCGAGGGTGAGCAGTTCTTC
>13|TRBV7-2|once|TRBD2|TRBJ2-5
CASSSTSPETQYF
TGTGCCAGCAGCTCGACTAGCCCAGAGACCCAGTACTTC
>12|TRBV7-9|.|.|TRBJ1-1
CASSLAGGEAFF
TGTGCCAGCAGCTTAGCAGGGGGTGAAGCTTTCTTT
>16|TRBV6-6|.|TRBD2|TRBJ2-3
CASSLQERGGQDTQYF
TGTGCCAGCAGCCTCCAAGAGCGGGGGGGCCAAGATACGCAGTATTTT
>11|TRBV6-5|.|.|TRBJ1-4
CASSRGEKLFF
TGTGCCAGCTCTAGGGGGGAAAAACTGTTTTTT
>12|TRBV5-1|.|.|TRBJ1-1
CASSFSGTEAFF
TGCGCCAGCAGCTTCTCGGGGACTGAAGCTTTCTTT
>17|TRBV4-3|few|.|TRBJ2-3
CASSQDGAGAFEDTQYF
TGCGCCAGCAGCCAAGATGGCGCAGGGGCCTTTGAGGATACGCAGTATTTT
>15|TRBV12-5|once|.|TRBJ1-1
CASGLVSGGHTEAFF
TGTGCTAGTGGTTTGGTAAGCGGGGGGCACACTGAAGCTTTCTTT
>12|TRBV7-9|.|TRBD1|TRBJ1-5
CATGQDNQPQHF
TGTGCCACGGGACAGGACAATCAGCCCCAGCATTTT
>16|TRBV30|.|TRBD1|TRBJ2-6
CAWSESRQGGYGVLTF
TGTGCCTGGAGTGAATCGCGACAGGGCGGCTATGGGGTCCTGACTTTC
>14|TRBV30|few|TRBD1|TRBJ2-7
CAWSFSGQSYEQYF
TGTGCCTGGTCATTTTCGGGACAGTCCTACGAGCAGTACTTC
>16|TRBV6-5|few|.|TRBJ1-4
CASSYSGGADNEKLFF
TGTGCCAGCAGTTACTCAGGCGGGGCGGATAATGAAAAACTGTTTTTT